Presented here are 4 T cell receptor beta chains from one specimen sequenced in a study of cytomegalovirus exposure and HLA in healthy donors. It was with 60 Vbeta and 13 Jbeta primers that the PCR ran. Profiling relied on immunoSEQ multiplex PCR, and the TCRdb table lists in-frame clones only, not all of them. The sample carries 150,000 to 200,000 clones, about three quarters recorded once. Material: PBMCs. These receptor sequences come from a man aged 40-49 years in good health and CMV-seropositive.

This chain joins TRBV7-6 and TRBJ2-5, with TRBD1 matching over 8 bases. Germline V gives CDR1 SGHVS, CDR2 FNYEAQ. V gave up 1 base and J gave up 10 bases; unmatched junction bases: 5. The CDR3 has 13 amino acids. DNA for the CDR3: TGTGCCAGCAGCTTAGTCGACAGGGGTGGCCAGTACTTC. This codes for CASSLVDRGGQYF.

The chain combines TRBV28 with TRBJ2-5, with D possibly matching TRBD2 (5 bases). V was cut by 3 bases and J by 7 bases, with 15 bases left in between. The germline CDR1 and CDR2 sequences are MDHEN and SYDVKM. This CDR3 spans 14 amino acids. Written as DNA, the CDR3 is TGTGCCAGCAGTTTGGGAGCTGGGCCAGGGACCCAGTACTTC. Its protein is CASSLGAGPGTQYF.

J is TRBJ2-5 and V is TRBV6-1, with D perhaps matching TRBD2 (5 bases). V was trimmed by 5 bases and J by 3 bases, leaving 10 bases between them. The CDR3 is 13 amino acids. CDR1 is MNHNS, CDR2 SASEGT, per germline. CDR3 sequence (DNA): TGTGCCAGCAGTTTCGGTAGCGAAGAGACCCAGTACTTC. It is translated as CASSFGSEETQYF.

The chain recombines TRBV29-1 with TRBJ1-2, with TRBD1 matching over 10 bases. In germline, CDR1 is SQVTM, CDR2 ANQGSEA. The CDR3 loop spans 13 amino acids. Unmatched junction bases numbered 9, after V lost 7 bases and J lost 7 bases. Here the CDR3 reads CSALPRDRGGYTF. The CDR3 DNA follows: TGCAGCGCTTTACCCCGGGACAGGGGTGGCTACACCTTC.